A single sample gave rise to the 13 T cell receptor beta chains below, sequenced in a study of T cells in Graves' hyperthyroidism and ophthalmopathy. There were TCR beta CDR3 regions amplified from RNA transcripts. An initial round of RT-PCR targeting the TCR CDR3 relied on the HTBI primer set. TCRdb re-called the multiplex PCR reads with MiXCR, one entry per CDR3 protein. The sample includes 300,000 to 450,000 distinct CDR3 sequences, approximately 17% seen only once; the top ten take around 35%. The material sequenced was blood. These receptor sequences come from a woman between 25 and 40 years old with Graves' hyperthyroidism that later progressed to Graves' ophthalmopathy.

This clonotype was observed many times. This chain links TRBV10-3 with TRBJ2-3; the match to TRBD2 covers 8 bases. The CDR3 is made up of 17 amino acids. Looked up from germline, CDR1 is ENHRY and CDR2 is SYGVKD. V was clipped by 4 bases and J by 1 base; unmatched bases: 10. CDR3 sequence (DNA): TGTGCCATCAGTGCTGGCGGGAGGATCTCGGGCACAGATACGCAGTATTTT. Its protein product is CAISAGGRISGTDTQYF.

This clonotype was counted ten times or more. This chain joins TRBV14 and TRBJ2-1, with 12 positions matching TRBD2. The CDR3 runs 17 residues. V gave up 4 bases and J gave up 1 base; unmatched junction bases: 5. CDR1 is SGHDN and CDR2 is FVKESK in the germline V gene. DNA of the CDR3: TGTGCCAGCAGCCCAGGGACTAGCGGGTATTCCTACAATGAGCAGTTCTTC. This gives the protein CASSPGTSGYSYNEQFF.

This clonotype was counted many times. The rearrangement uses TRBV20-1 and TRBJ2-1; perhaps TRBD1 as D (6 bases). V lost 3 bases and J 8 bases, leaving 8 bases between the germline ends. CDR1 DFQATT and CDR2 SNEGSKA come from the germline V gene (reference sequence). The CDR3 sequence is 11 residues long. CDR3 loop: CSASTGYEQFF. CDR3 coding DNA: TGCAGTGCTAGCACAGGGTATGAGCAGTTCTTC.

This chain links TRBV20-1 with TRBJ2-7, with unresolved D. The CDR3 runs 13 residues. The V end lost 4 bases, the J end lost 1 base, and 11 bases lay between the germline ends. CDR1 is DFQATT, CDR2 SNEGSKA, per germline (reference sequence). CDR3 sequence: CSANKQASYEQYF. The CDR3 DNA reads TGCAGTGCTAACAAGCAGGCGTCCTACGAGCAGTACTTC.

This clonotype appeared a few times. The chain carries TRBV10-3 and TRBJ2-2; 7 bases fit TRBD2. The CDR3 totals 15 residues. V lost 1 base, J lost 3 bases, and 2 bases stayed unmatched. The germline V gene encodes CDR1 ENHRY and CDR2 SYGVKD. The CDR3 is CAISEWEGYTGELFF. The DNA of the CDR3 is TGTGCCATCAGTGAGTGGGAGGGATACACCGGGGAGCTGTTTTTT.

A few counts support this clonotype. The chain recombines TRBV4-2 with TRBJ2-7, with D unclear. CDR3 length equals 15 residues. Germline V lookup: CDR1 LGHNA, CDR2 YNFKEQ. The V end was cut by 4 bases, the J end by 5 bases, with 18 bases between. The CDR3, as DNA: TGTGCCAGCAGCCCCGGTCTATCGGTGAGTGACGAGCAGTACTTC. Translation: CASSPGLSVSDEQYF.

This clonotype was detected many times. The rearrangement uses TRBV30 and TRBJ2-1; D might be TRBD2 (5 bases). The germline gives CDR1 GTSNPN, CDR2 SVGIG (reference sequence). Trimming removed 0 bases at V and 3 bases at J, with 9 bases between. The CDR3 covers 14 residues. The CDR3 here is CAWSVKRIYNEQFF. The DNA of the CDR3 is TGTGCCTGGAGTGTCAAGCGGATCTACAATGAGCAGTTCTTC.

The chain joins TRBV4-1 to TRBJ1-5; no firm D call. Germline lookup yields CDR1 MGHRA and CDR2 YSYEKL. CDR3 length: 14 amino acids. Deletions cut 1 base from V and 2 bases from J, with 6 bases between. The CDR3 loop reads CASSQVGRNQPQHF. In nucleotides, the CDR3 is TGCGCCAGCAGCCAAGTGGGTCGCAATCAGCCCCAGCATTTT.

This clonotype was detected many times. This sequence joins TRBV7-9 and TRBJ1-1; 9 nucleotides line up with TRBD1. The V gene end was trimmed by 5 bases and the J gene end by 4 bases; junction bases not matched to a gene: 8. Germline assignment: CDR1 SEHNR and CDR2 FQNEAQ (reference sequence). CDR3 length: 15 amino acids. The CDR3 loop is CASSPDRGLGTEAFF. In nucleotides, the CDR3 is TGTGCCAGCAGCCCCGACAGGGGGTTAGGCACTGAAGCTTTCTTT.

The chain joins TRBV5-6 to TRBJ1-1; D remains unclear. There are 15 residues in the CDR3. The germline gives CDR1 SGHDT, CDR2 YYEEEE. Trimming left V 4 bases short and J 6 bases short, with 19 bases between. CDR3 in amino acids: CASSRWWGWYAEAFF. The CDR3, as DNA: TGTGCCAGCAGCCGGTGGTGGGGATGGTACGCTGAAGCTTTCTTT.

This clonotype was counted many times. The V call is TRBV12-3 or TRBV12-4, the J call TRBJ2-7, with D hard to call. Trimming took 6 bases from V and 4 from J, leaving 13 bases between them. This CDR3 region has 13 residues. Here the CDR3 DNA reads TGTGCCAGCAGCCCCTCCGCTGGATACGAGCAGTACTTC. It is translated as CASSPSAGYEQYF.

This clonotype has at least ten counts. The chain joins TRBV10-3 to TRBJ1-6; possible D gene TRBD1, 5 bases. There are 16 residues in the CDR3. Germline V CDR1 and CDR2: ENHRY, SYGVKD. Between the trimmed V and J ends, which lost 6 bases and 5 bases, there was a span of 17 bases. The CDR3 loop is CAISKSPGTNNSPLHF. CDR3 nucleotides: TGTGCCATCAGCAAATCTCCAGGGACCAATAATTCACCCCTCCACTTT.

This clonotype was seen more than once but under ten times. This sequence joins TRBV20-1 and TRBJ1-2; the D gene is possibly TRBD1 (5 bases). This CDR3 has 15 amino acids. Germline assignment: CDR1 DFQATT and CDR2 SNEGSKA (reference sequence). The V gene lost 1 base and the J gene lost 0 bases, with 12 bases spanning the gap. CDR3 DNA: TGCAGTGCTAGAGTCTCAGGGCATACTAACTATGGCTACACCTTC. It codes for CSARVSGHTNYGYTF.